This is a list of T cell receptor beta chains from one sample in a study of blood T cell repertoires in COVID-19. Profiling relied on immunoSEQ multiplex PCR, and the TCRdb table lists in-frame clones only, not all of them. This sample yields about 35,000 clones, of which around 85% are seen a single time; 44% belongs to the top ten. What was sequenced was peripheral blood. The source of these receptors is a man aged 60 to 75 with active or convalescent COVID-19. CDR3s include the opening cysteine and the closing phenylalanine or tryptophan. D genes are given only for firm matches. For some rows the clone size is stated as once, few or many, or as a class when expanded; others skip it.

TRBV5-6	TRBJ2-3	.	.	TGTGCCAGCAGCTTGGGGCGGACAGATACGCAGTATTTT	CASSLGRTDTQYF
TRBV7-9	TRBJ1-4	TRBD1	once	TGTGCCAGCAGTATTAAAACAGGGGGCATCGTCTTGAGTGAAAAACTGTTTTTT	CASSIKTGGIVLSEKLFF
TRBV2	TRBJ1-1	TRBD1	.	TGTGCCAGCAGCGGGGACAGGGGGTACACTGAAGCTTTCTTT	CASSGDRGYTEAFF
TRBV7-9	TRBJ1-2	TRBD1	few	TGTGCCAGCAGTTCTGACAGGGGGCTTCGTGGCTACACCTTC	CASSSDRGLRGYTF
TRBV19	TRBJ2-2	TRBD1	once	TGTGCCAGTAGTATAGCGGTAGGACAGGGGTACACCGGGGAGCTGTTTTTT	CASSIAVGQGYTGELFF
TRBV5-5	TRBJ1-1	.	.	TGTGCCAGCAGCCCCAGGGGCGGGAACACTGAAGCTTTCTTT	CASSPRGGNTEAFF
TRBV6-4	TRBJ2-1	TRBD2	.	TGTGCCAGCAGTGAAGGCTCTAGCGGGACCAATGAGCAGTTCTTC	CASSEGSSGTNEQFF
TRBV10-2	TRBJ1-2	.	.	TGCGCCAGCACCCTCCGGGGAAACTATGGCTACACCTTC	CASTLRGNYGYTF
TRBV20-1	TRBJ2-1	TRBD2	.	TGCAGTGCTAGTACCGGACTAGCCTACAATGAGCAGTTCTTC	CSASTGLAYNEQFF
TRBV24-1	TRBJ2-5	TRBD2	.	TGTGCCACCAGTGCCCCCCTGGGTAGCGGGGGCCAAGAGACCCAGTACTTC	CATSAPLGSGGQETQYF
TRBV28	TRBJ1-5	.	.	TGTGCCAGCAGTATGGGGGGAAATATCAATCAGCCCCAGCATTTT	CASSMGGNINQPQHF
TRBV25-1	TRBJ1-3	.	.	TGTGCCAGCATCAACTCTGGAAACACCATATATTTT	CASINSGNTIYF
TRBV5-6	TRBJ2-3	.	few	TGTGCCAGCCGTGGGGGCCGGGTCACAGATACGCAGTATTTT	CASRGGRVTDTQYF
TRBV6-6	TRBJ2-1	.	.	TGTGCCAGCCAACTCCCACCGGGAAACAATGAGCAGTTCTTC	CASQLPPGNNEQFF
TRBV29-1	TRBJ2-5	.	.	TGCAGCGTTGAACCAGGAGGGGAGACCCAGTACTTC	CSVEPGGETQYF
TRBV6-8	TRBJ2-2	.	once	TGTGCCAGCAGCCCGGGACAGAACACCGGGGAGCTGTTTTTT	CASSPGQNTGELFF
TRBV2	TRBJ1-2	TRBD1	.	TGTGCCAGCAGTGAAAACAGGGGGACAAACTATGGCTACACCTTC	CASSENRGTNYGYTF
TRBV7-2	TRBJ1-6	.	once	TGTGCCAGCAGCTTAGTCCCCAGAGGCAATTCACCCCTCCACTTT	CASSLVPRGNSPLHF
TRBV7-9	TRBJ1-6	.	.	TGTGCCAGCAGCTTACAGGGTTATAATTCACCCCTCCACTTT	CASSLQGYNSPLHF
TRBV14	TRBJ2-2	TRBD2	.	TGTGCCAGCAGCCCCCCCGGGCGGGAGCGATTCACCGGGGAGCTGTTTTTT	CASSPPGRERFTGELFF
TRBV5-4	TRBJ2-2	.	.	TGTGCCAGCATGTCCGGAGGTCGAACCGGGGAGCTGTTTTTT	CASMSGGRTGELFF
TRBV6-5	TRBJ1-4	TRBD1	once	TGTGCCAGCAGGCCAGGGGGTCCAAATGAAAAACTGTTTTTT	CASRPGGPNEKLFF
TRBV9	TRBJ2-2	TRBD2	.	TGTGCCAGCAGGTCAGCGGGGACTACCGGGGAGCTGTTTTTT	CASRSAGTTGELFF
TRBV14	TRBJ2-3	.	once	TGTGCCAGCAGCGGGAGCGAAGATACGCAGTATTTT	CASSGSEDTQYF
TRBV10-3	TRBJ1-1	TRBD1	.	TGTGCCACAAGTCAGGGACAGGGGGTTTCTCGGAACACTGAAGCTTTCTTT	CATSQGQGVSRNTEAFF
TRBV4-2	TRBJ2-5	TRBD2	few	TGTGCCAGCAGCCATCGACTAGCGGGGGGGCCCGGGGAGACCCAGTACTTC	CASSHRLAGGPGETQYF
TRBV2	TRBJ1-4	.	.	TGTGCCAGTTCGAAAGAGCGGGATGAAAAACTGTTTTTT	CASSKERDEKLFF
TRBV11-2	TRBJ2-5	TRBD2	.	TGTGCCAGCAGCTTTGGAACTAGCGGGAAAGAGACCCAGTACTTC	CASSFGTSGKETQYF
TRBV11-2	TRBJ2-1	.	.	TGTGCCAGCAGCTTGGCCCCGGGACTCGGTCCCGGGGAGCAGTTCTTC	CASSLAPGLGPGEQFF
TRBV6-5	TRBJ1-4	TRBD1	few	TGTGCCAGCAGTCTGGGACAGAAGGGAGAAAAACTGTTTTTT	CASSLGQKGEKLFF
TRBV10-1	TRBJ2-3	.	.	TGCGCCAGCAGTCCAGGGGGCACAGATACGCAGTATTTT	CASSPGGTDTQYF
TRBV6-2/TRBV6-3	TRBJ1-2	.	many	TGTGCCAGCAGTTACTCGATGACACAATATGGCTACACCTTC	CASSYSMTQYGYTF
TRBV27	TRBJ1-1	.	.	TGTGCCAGCAGTTTAAACAGGGTGACTGAAGCTTTCTTT	CASSLNRVTEAFF
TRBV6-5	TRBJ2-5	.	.	TGTGCCAGCACAAAGACAGCGAAAGAGACCCAGTACTTC	CASTKTAKETQYF
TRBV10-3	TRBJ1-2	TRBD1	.	TGTGCCATCAGTGAGCTGGGGCCGGGACAGCTAGGCTACACCTTC	CAISELGPGQLGYTF
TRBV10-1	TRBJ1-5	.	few	TGCGCCAGCAGTGAGTCGAAGGGAGGAGGCAATCAGCCCCAGCATTTT	CASSESKGGGNQPQHF
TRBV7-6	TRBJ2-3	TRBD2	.	TGTGCCAGCAGCTTAGCGCTAGCGGGGACGTTCACAGATACGCAGTATTTT	CASSLALAGTFTDTQYF
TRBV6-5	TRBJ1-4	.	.	TGTGCCAGCAGTCGACTCAATGAAAAACTGTTTTTT	CASSRLNEKLFF
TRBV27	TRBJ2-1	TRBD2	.	TGTGCCAGCAGTTTATCCCCCCACGGTGTTCTAGCGGCGACCCAGTTCTTC	CASSLSPHGVLAATQFF
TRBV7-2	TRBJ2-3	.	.	TGTGCCAGCAGCTTGGGACTGCGGGATACGCAGTATTTT	CASSLGLRDTQYF
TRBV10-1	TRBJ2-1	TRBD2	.	TGCGCCAGCAGCGGGACTAGCGGGAGGGATGAGCAGTTCTTC	CASSGTSGRDEQFF